The sequence of this T cell receptor beta chain was determined in a study of T-cell reconstitution after alpha-beta-depleted transplantation in children. Germline CDR1 is SGHTA and CDR2 is FQGNSA. The CDR3 consists of 15 residues. J was trimmed by 2 bases and V by 4 bases; bases with no gene match: 7. TCRbeta library preparation incorporated unique molecular identifiers. MiXCR, applied by TCRdb to the PCR reads, yields one record per CDR3 protein. Here the sample spans just under 550,000 distinct CDR3 sequences, roughly 18% being singletons. This rearrangement joins TRBV7-2 to TRBJ2-7, with TRBD1 matching over 8 bases. The specimen was PBMCs from the stem cell graft donor, collected from the stem cell graft. The receptor was isolated from a human donor who donated a stem cell graft to a child with acute lymphoblastic leukemia. The DNA of the CDR3 is TGTGCCAGCAGCTCATGGGACAGGCTGACCTACGAGCAGTACTTC. Translation gives CASSSWDRLTYEQYF.